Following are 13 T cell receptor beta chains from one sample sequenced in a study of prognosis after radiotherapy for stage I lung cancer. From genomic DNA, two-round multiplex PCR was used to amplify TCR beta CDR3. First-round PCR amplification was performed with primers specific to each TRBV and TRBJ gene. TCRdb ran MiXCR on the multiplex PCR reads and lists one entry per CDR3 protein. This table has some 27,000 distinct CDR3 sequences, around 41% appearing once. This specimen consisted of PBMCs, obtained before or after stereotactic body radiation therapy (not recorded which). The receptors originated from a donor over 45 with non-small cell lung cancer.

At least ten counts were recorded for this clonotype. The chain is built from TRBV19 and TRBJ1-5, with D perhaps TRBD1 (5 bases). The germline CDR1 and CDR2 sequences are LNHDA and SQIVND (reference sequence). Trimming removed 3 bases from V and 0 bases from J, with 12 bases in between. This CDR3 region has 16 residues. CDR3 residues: CASSILGANSNQPQHF. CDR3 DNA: TGTGCCAGTAGTATTTTAGGGGCAAATAGCAATCAGCCCCAGCATTTT.

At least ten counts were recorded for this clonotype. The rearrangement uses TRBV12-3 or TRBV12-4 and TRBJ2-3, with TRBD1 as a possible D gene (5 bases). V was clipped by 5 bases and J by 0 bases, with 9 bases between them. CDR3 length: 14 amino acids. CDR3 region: CASSQTVSTDTQYF. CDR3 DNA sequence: TGTGCCAGCAGTCAGACAGTTAGCACAGATACGCAGTATTTT.

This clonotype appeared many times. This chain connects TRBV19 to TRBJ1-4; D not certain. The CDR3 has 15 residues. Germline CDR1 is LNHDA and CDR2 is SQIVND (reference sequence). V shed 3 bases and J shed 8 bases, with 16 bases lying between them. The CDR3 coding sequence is TGTGCCAGTAGTATGCCGCCGGCCGGCGGGGAAAAACTGTTTTTT. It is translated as CASSMPPAGGEKLFF.

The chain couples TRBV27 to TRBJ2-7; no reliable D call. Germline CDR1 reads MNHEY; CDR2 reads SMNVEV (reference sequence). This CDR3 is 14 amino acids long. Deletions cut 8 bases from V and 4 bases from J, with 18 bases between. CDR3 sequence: CASWQIGGKYEQYF. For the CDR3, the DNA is TGTGCCAGCTGGCAAATAGGCGGAAAATACGAGCAGTACTTC.

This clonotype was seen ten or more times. DNA for the CDR3: TGTGCCAGCGTCGGCAGGGCGGGTGAAAAACTGTTTTTT. As protein: CASVGRAGEKLFF. The chain uses TRBV6-2 or TRBV6-3 and TRBJ1-4; possibly TRBD1 for D (5 bases). Trimming pared 8 bases from V and 7 bases from J, leaving 14 bases between. The V gene's germline CDR1 is MNHEY and CDR2 SVGEGT. The CDR3 consists of 13 residues.

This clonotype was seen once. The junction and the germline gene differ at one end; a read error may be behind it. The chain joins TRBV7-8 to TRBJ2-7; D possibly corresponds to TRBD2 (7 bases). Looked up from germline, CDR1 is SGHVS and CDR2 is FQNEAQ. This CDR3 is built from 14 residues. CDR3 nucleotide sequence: TGTGCCAGCAGCGGGTACCCGGGGGGCAACGAGCAGTGCTTC. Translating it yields CASSGYPGGNEQCF.

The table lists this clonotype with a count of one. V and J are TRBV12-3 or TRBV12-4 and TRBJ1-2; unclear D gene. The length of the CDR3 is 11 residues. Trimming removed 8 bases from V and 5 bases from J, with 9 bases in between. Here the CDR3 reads CASEYLYGYTF. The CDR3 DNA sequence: TGTGCCAGCGAGTACTTATATGGCTACACCTTC.

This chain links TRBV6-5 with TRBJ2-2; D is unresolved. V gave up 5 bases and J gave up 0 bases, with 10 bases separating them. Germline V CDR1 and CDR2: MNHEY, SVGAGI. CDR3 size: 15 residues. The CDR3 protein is CASSEFDTNTGELFF. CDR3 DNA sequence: TGTGCCAGCAGTGAATTTGACACGAACACCGGGGAGCTGTTTTTT.

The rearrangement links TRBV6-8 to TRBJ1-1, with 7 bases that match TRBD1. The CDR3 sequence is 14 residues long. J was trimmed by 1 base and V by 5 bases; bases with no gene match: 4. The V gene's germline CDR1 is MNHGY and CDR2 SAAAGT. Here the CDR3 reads CASSADRRNTEAFF. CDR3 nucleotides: TGTGCCAGCAGTGCGGACAGGCGGAACACTGAAGCTTTCTTT.

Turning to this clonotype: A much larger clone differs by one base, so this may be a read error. The DNA of the CDR3 is TGCAGTGTCCCGGTGACTAGCGGGGCAAGCTCCTACAATGAGCAGTTCTTC. It encodes CSVPVTSGASSYNEQFF. V is TRBV20-1 and J is TRBJ2-1; TRBD2 matches 11 bases. Trimming cost V 7 bases and J 0 bases; bases outside gene matches: 11. Germline values: CDR1 DFQATT, CDR2 SNEGSKA (reference sequence). The CDR3 covers 17 residues.

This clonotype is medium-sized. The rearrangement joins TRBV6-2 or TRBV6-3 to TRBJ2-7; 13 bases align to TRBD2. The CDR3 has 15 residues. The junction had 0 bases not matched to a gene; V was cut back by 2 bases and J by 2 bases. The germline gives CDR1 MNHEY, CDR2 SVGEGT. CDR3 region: CASSYGTSGTYEQYF. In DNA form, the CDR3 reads TGTGCCAGCAGTTACGGGACTAGCGGGACCTACGAGCAGTACTTC.

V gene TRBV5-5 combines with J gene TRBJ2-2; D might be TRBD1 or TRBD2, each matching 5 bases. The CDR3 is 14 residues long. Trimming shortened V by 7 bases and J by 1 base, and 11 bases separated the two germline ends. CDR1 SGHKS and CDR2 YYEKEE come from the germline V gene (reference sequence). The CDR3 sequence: CASGTRGNTGELFF. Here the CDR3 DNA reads TGTGCCAGCGGAACGAGGGGGAACACCGGGGAGCTGTTTTTT.

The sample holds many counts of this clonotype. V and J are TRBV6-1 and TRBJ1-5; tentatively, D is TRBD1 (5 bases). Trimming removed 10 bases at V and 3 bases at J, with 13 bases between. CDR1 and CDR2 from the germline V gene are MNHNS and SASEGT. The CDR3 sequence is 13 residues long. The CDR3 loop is CATKTGDNQPQHF. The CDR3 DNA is TGTGCCACCAAGACGGGGGACAATCAGCCCCAGCATTTT.